This entry lists 29 T cell receptor delta chains sequenced from one sample in a study of gamma-delta chains in newborns, infants, children. TCRdb reran clone calling via CATT on the reads. This sample has roughly 4,700 delta-chain clones, with under 4% found just once. Sequencing was done on a sample of blood. These receptors all stem from a child who was a newborn, infant or young child, either healthy, febrile or measles-vaccinated (not recorded which).

This clone was picked up a small number of times. A much larger clone differs from this one at a single base, so this may be a read error. The rearrangement joins TRDV2 to TRDJ3; 11 bases are a match to TRDD3. CDR3 length equals 22 residues. Germline V lookup: CDR1 GEAIGNYY, CDR2 EKD. V shed 0 bases and J 0 bases; nucleotides not matched to a gene: 12. The DNA of the CDR3 is TGTGCCTGTGACACCGGATTTCTGGGGGATACCACAAGCTCCTGGGACACCCGACAGATGTTTTTC. Translating it yields CACDTGFLGDTTSSWDTRQMFF.

CDR3 residues: CACDSVTGGSLTAQLFF. In DNA form, the CDR3 reads TGTGCCTGTGACTCGGTTACTGGGGGATCTTTGACAGCACAACTCTTCTTT. This sequence joins TRDV2 and TRDJ2, with 10 bases matching TRDD3. V trimming: 3 bases; J trimming: 0 bases; junction bases outside the gene matches: 6. The CDR3 loop spans 17 amino acids. Germline V gene sequence: CDR1 GEAIGNYY, CDR2 EKD.

There are a few counts of this clone. It is likely a read error: a sequence one base away is far more abundant. Other DNA sequences within the sample encode an identical CDR3. V usage is TRDV1 and J usage is TRDJ2; D may correspond to TRDD2 or TRDD3 (6 bases each). This CDR3 contains 22 residues. The germline gives CDR1 TSWWSYY, CDR2 QGS. The V and J ends lost 1 base and 4 bases respectively, with 31 bases between them. This CDR3 is CALGEHWPSPVLGDTPTAQLFF. DNA of the CDR3: TGTGCTCTTGGGGAACATTGGCCTTCCCCGGTACTGGGAGATACCCCGACAGCACAACTCTTCTTT.

This clone was found a few times. This may be a read error: a much more frequent sequence differs by one nucleotide. Different DNA sequences within this sample yield the same CDR3. The V gene is TRDV1, the J gene TRDJ1, with D possibly matching TRDD2 (5 bases). The length of the CDR3 is 15 residues. V was shortened by 3 bases and J by 4 bases, with 15 bases between the two germline ends. Looked up from germline, CDR1 is TSWWSYY and CDR2 is QGS. This chain's CDR3 is CALGDPPSYYDKLIF. In DNA, the CDR3 is TGTGCTCTTGGGGATCCTCCTTCATATTACGATAAACTCATCTTT.

The chain uses TRDV3 and TRDJ1, with 9 nucleotides matching TRDD3. The CDR3 length is 15 residues. Looked up from germline, CDR1 is TVYSNPD and CDR2 is GDNSRS (reference sequence). J lost 4 bases, V lost 4 bases, and 13 bases had no gene match. The CDR3 loop reads CASAFRGYADDKLIF. In DNA, the CDR3 is TGTGCCTCGGCCTTCCGGGGATACGCGGACGATAAACTCATCTTT. Complete variable domain (other parts from reference TRDV3 and TRDJ1): CDKVTQSSPDQTVASGSEVVLLCTYDTVYSNPDLFWYRIRPDYSFQFVFYGDNSRSEGADFTQGRFSVKHILTQKAFHLVISPVRTEDSATYYCASAFRGYADDKLIFGKGTRVTVEP.

As regards this clone: TCRdb attributes to this sequence the protein of a much larger clone, which differs from the DNA translation at residue 8; a read error is likely, and the protein displayed is translated from the DNA. The chain employs TRDV2 and TRDJ2, with 7 bases lining up with TRDD3. This CDR3 contains 14 residues. Germline V CDR1 and CDR2: GEAIGNYY, EKD. J lost 4 bases, V lost 3 bases, and 4 bases had no gene match. CDR3 DNA sequence: TGTGCCTGTGACCCCCTGGGGGCGACAGCACAACTCTTCTTT. Translated: CACDPLGATAQLFF.

This clone was seen more than once but under ten times. The protein recorded in TCRdb matches a much larger clone and deviates from this DNA's translation at residue 5, suggesting a read error; the protein here is obtained by translating the DNA. V is TRDV2 and J is TRDJ3, with TRDD3 matching 11 bases. V dropped 3 bases and J dropped 0; count of bases not matched to a gene: 3. There are 18 residues in the CDR3. Germline CDR1 GEAIGNYY, CDR2 EKD. The CDR3 DNA reads TGTGCCTGTGACCTTACTGGGGGATACTCCTGGGACACCCGACAGATGTTTTTC. This sequence encodes CACDLTGGYSWDTRQMFF.

To note about this clone: Being one base from a much bigger clone, this may be a read error. The identical CDR3 is also encoded by other nucleotide sequences in the sample. The chain recombines TRDV2 with TRDJ2; TRDD3 matches 13 bases. This CDR3 has 17 amino acids. Germline-derived CDR1 and CDR2 are GEAIGNYY and EKD. V shed 1 base and J 8 bases; nucleotides not matched to a gene: 9. The DNA of the CDR3 is TGTGCCTGTGACACTTTGAGACTGGGGGATACGACCGCACAACTCTTCTTT. Amino acids: CACDTLRLGDTTAQLFF.

This clone was counted between two and nine times. The chain carries TRDV2 and TRDJ1, with TRDD3 matching over 12 bases. This CDR3 has 13 residues. Germline V gene lookup returns CDR1 GEAIGNYY and CDR2 EKD. Trimming took 3 bases from V and 8 from J; bases not matched to a gene: 3. The DNA of the CDR3 is TGTGCCTGTGACGTTCTGGGGGATACGAAACTCATCTTT. It yields the protein CACDVLGDTKLIF.

As for this clone: It is likely a read error: a sequence one base away is far more abundant. Other DNA sequences in the same sample also yield this CDR3. The J gene is TRDJ3, the V gene TRDV2, with 9 bases aligning to TRDD3. The V gene end was trimmed by 4 bases and the J gene end by 0 bases; junction bases not matched to a gene: 9. Germline values: CDR1 GEAIGNYY, CDR2 EKD. This CDR3 contains 19 residues. The CDR3 nucleotides read TGTGCCTGTGATACATACTGGGGGAACAGCTCCTGGGACACCCGACAGATGTTTTTC. This translates into CACDTYWGNSSWDTRQMFF.

This clone was observed a few times. This clone may be a read error of a much larger clone one base away. The sample carries other DNA sequences with the same CDR3. The chain combines TRDV1 with TRDJ1; 7 nucleotides line up with TRDD3. This CDR3 region has 23 residues. CDR1 and CDR2 from the germline V gene are TSWWSYY and QGS. CDR3 sequence: CALGELGVYAGGPEVVYTDKLIF. DNA of the CDR3: TGCGCTCTTGGGGAACTAGGGGTGTATGCTGGGGGTCCAGAGGTCGTGTACACCGATAAACTCATCTTT.

A remark on this clone: The protein TCRdb gives is from a much larger clone and does not agree with this DNA's translation at residue 5, likely a read error; the protein shown here comes from the DNA. The identical CDR3 is also encoded by other nucleotide sequences in the sample. The rearrangement uses TRDV2 and TRDJ3; 9 bases are shared with TRDD3. Germline assignment: CDR1 GEAIGNYY and CDR2 EKD. The CDR3 runs 19 residues. Trimming at V came to 4 bases and at J to 0 bases, leaving 9 bases not matched to a gene. The CDR3 protein is CACDAYWGNSSWDTRQMFF. CDR3 bases: TGTGCCTGTGATGCATACTGGGGGAACAGCTCCTGGGACACCCGACAGATGTTTTTC.

This clone came up a few times. This may be a read error, as it is one base from a much larger clone. This same CDR3 is encoded by further DNA sequences in the sample. The chain employs TRDV1 and TRDJ1; the match to TRDD3 covers 7 bases. Losses at the gene ends were 3 bases for V and 3 bases for J; bases not matched to a gene: 22. Germline V gene sequence: CDR1 TSWWSYY, CDR2 QGS. The CDR3 has 20 residues. The CDR3 nucleotides are TGTGCTCTTGGGGATATGAGCCTTTCCTCACCTGGGGGTAGGTCCGATAAACTCATCTTT. Protein: CALGDMSLSSPGGRSDKLIF.

This clone was counted a few times. For this DNA, TCRdb reports the protein of a much larger clone, which diverges at residue 3, most likely from a read error; the protein presented here is translated directly from the DNA. V usage is TRDV1 and J usage is TRDJ1; TRDD3 matches at 7 bases. From germline, CDR1 is TSWWSYY and CDR2 QGS. The CDR3 length is 18 residues. V shed 10 bases and J 0 bases; nucleotides not matched to a gene: 20. CDR3 residues: CAPDGGWFGGVYTDKLIF. CDR3 nucleotides: TGTGCTCCTGACGGGGGGTGGTTTGGGGGAGTGTACACCGATAAACTCATCTTT.

As for this clone: With a far larger clone one base away, a read error is the likely cause. Other nucleotide sequences in the sample specify the same CDR3. The chain recombines TRAV29/DV5 with TRDJ3; 11 positions match TRDD3. The CDR3 has 18 residues. The V gene's germline CDR1 is NSMFDY and CDR2 ISSIKDK. CDR3 loop: CAASVLGDSSWDTRQMFF. The CDR3 DNA reads as TGTGCCGCATCCGTACTGGGGGATAGCTCCTGGGACACCCGACAGATGTTTTTC.

By frequency in the sample, this clone is medium-sized. This sample also contains other DNA sequences that code for the same CDR3. The gene calls are TRDV1 and TRDJ2, with TRDD3 matching 8 bases. Germline-derived CDR1 and CDR2 are TSWWSYY and QGS. The CDR3 extends over 15 amino acids. V gave up 7 bases and J gave up 3 bases; unmatched junction bases: 7. The CDR3 coding sequence is TGTGCTCTTGCTACTGGGGGGCCCCTGACAGCACAACTCTTCTTT. The encoded protein is CALATGGPLTAQLFF.

This clone was counted only a few times. TCRdb pairs this DNA with a much larger clone's protein that differs at residue 17, likely a read error; the protein shown was translated from the DNA. The chain has TRDV3 and TRDJ2, with 9 bases that match TRDD3. Germline V gives CDR1 TVYSNPD, CDR2 GDNSRS (reference sequence). The CDR3 totals 20 residues. CDR3 protein: CAFSGILRGWGINLTARLFF. CDR3 bases: TGTGCCTTTAGCGGGATCCTACGAGGGTGGGGGATAAACTTGACAGCACGACTCTTCTTT.

This clone appeared a few times. This likely came from a read error, as a far larger clone is one base away. The chain joins TRDV2 to TRDJ2, with a possible D match to TRDD3 (5 bases). Germline V gives CDR1 GEAIGNYY, CDR2 EKD. The CDR3 totals 15 residues. The DNA for the CDR3 is TGTGCCCGTGACACCGGAGGGAAGGGGGCAGCACAACTCTTCTTT. Its translation is CARDTGGKGAAQLFF.

The chain has TRDV2 and TRDJ3, with a possible D match to TRDD3 (5 bases). This CDR3 comprises 15 residues. V lost 0 bases to trimming and J lost 3 bases, with 5 bases between them. Per the germline V gene, CDR1 is GEAIGNYY and CDR2 is EKD. For the CDR3, the DNA is TGTGCCTGTGACACCGGATACTGGGACACCCGACAGATGTTTTTC. Amino acids: CACDTGYWDTRQMFF.

This chain uses TRDV1 with TRDJ1, with TRDD3 identical over 10 bases. The CDR3 covers 21 residues. The germline gives CDR1 TSWWSYY, CDR2 QGS. After removal of 0 bases from V and 0 bases from J, the junction contained 16 bases not matched to a gene. DNA of the CDR3: TGTGCTCTTGGGGAACTCGATCATCCCTGGGGGATAGTGTACTACACCGATAAACTCATCTTT. Its translation: CALGELDHPWGIVYYTDKLIF.

Remarks on this clone: TCRdb pairs this DNA with a much larger clone's protein that differs at residue 11, likely a read error; the protein shown was translated from the DNA. CDR3 loop: CALGEPFPGTSPYTDKLIF. CDR3 in DNA: TGTGCTCTTGGGGAACCATTTCCTGGGACAAGTCCGTACACCGATAAACTCATCTTT. The V and J genes are TRDV1 and TRDJ1; possibly TRDD2 or TRDD3 for D (5 bases each). Germline assignment: CDR1 TSWWSYY and CDR2 QGS. The CDR3 is 19 amino acids. Trimming shortened V by 1 base and J by 0 bases, and 21 bases separated the two germline ends.

This clone was observed once. This may be a read error: a much more frequent sequence differs by one nucleotide. Other DNA variants within this sample encode the same CDR3. V is TRDV3 and J is TRDJ1; TRDD3 agrees at 11 bases. The CDR3 has 22 amino acids. Germline CDR1 reads TVYSNPD; CDR2 reads GDNSRS (reference sequence). The junction had 34 bases not matched to a gene; V was cut back by 5 bases and J by 5 bases. DNA for the CDR3: TGTGCCCAGTCCTTTCCGTCCGCGGTGACCTTCTACTGGGGGATAGTCACTGATAAACTCATCTTT. It specifies CAQSFPSAVTFYWGIVTDKLIF.

This clone was seen a handful of times. TCRdb pairs this DNA with a much larger clone's protein that differs at residue 11, likely a read error; the protein shown was translated from the DNA. This rearrangement joins TRDV1 to TRDJ1; 8 nucleotides line up with TRDD3. V was pared by 7 bases and J by 7 bases, with 14 bases of the junction left unmatched. Germline V gives CDR1 TSWWSYY, CDR2 QGS. The CDR3 is made up of 15 amino acids. CDR3 nucleotide sequence: TGTGCTCTTGTTGGTACCGCGGGGATACAATGTAAACTCATCTTT. Encoded protein: CALVGTAGIQCKLIF.

This clone showed up just a few times. This could be a read error, since a much larger clone is one nucleotide away. This chain joins TRDV2 and TRDJ3; 11 bases fit TRDD3. The CDR3 is made up of 18 amino acids. From germline, CDR1 is GEAIGNYY and CDR2 EKD. The CDR3: CACDTGGYVSRDTRQMFF. For the CDR3, the DNA is TGTGCCTGTGACACTGGGGGATACGTCTCCCGGGACACCCGACAGATGTTTTTC.

As concerns this clone: One base away lies a much larger clone, so this may be a sequencing read error. Other DNA sequences of this sample code for an identical CDR3. The J gene is TRDJ3, the V gene TRDV1, with 8 bases aligning to TRDD3. Per germline, CDR1 TSWWSYY and CDR2 QGS. The CDR3 sequence is 20 residues long. CDR3 protein: CALDLLMGDADSWDTRQMFF. The CDR3 DNA reads as TGTGCTCTTGACCTGCTAATGGGGGATGCGGACTCCTGGGACACCCGACAGATGTTCTTC.

In regard to this clone: The protein held in TCRdb is that of a much larger clone and does not match this DNA's translation at residue 4, likely because of a read error; the protein shown is translated from the DNA. The genes are TRDV1 and TRDJ2; unclear D gene. Between the trimmed V and J ends, which lost 7 bases and 6 bases, there was a span of 30 bases. Germline CDR1 reads TSWWSYY; CDR2 reads QGS. This CDR3 is built from 19 residues. The CDR3 reads CALENSSSFPYCSSAQLFF. The CDR3 DNA reads as TGTGCTCTTGAGAACTCCTCGTCGTTCCCATACTGCTCCTCAGCACAACTCTTCTTT.

In regard to this clone: A single base separates this from a much larger clone, so it may be a read error. In the same sample, other DNA sequences code for this CDR3. V and J are TRDV1 and TRDJ2; 13 nucleotides agree with TRDD3. Germline CDR1 TSWWSYY, CDR2 QGS. The CDR3 consists of 23 residues. V was pared by 0 bases and J by 3 bases, with 19 bases of the junction left unmatched. CDR3 DNA: TGTGCTCTTGGGGAACTTAAACTCCACTCGTACTGGGGGATACGGCTGATGACAGCACAACTCTTCTTT. Its protein is CALGELKLHSYWGIRLMTAQLFF.

On this clone itself: This likely traces to a read error, being one base from a far larger clone. V gene TRDV2 combines with J gene TRDJ3; 11 bases match TRDD3. CDR1 and CDR2 (germline): GEAIGNYY, EKD. Trimming took 0 bases from V and 0 from J; bases not matched to a gene: 9. The CDR3 has 21 amino acids. The CDR3 DNA is TGTGCCTGTGACACCGGTGGGGGATACGCGGGAATCTCCTGGGACACCCGACAGATGTTTTTC. Translating gives CACDTGGGYAGISWDTRQMFF.

This clone was counted only a few times. A far larger clone lies a single base away; this is likely a read error. The same CDR3 also results from other DNA sequences found in this sample. CDR3 DNA sequence: TGTGCCTGTGACACCGGAGGGAAGGGGGCGGCACAACTCTTCTTT. This codes for CACDTGGKGAAQLFF. The rearrangement joins TRDV2 to TRDJ2, with D perhaps TRDD3 (5 bases). Trimming cost V 0 bases and J 8 bases, with 15 bases left between them. The germline gives CDR1 GEAIGNYY, CDR2 EKD. The CDR3 extends over 15 amino acids.